The 15 T cell receptor beta chains presented below share a single source sample, sequenced in a study of blood T cell repertoires in COVID-19. Sequencing used immunoSEQ multiplex PCR; TCRdb keeps in-frame clones, though not all of them. The profile shows 90,000 or so clones, roughly 87% of them singletons. What was sequenced was peripheral blood. These receptors originate from a man aged 55 to 69 with acute or convalescent COVID-19.

V usage is TRBV14 and J usage is TRBJ1-1; D unclear. This CDR3 has 13 residues. Trimming shortened V by 2 bases and J by 2 bases, and 6 bases separated the two germline ends. Germline CDR1 is SGHDN and CDR2 is FVKESK. CDR3 region: CASSQLRNTEAFF. The CDR3 nucleotides are TGTGCCAGCAGCCAATTGCGTAACACTGAAGCTTTCTTT.

This clone has just one count. In DNA form, the CDR3 reads TGTGCCAGCAGCTTGGAATGGGACTTACGGTGGTCCTATAATTCACCCCTCCACTTT. Amino acids: CASSLEWDLRWSYNSPLHF. The V call is TRBV5-5, the J call TRBJ1-6; D possibly corresponds to TRBD1 (5 bases). Trimming pared 0 bases from V and 1 base from J, leaving 17 bases between. Germline-derived CDR1 and CDR2 are SGHKS and YYEKEE (reference sequence). The CDR3 runs 19 residues. The entire variable domain, with the rest obtained from reference TRBV5-5 and TRBJ1-6, is as follows: DAGVTQSPTHLIKTRGQQVTLRCSPISGHKSVSWYQQVLGQGPQFIFQYYEKEERGRGNFPDRFSARQFPNYSSELNVNALLLGDSALYLCASSLEWDLRWSYNSPLHFGNGTRLTVT.

V is TRBV25-1 and J is TRBJ1-2; D not certain. Germline V lookup: CDR1 MGHDK, CDR2 SYGVNS. The ends were cut back, 3 bases at V and 4 bases at J, with 6 bases in the middle. This CDR3 has 12 residues. CDR3 DNA: TGTGCCAGCAGTGAGAACAGCTATGGCTACACCTTC. This translates into CASSENSYGYTF.

This clone has just a few counts. The gene calls are TRBV5-4 and TRBJ1-6, with D possibly matching TRBD1 (6 bases). The CDR3 covers 15 residues. Germline CDR1 is SGHNT and CDR2 is YYREEE (reference sequence). V lost 4 bases and J lost 9, with 17 bases in between. This CDR3 is CASSPRQEHASPLHF. The CDR3 bases are TGTGCCAGCAGCCCGAGACAGGAGCACGCTTCACCCCTCCACTTT.

The gene calls are TRBV15 and TRBJ1-1; D perhaps matches TRBD1 (6 bases). This CDR3 region has 12 residues. Germline lookup yields CDR1 LNHNV and CDR2 YYDKDF (reference sequence). V was pared by 5 bases and J by 3 bases, with 7 bases between. In nucleotides, the CDR3 is TGTGCCACCAGCTGGACAGACACTGAAGCTTTCTTT. Its protein product is CATSWTDTEAFF.

The V and J genes are TRBV5-1 and TRBJ2-4; 7 positions match TRBD2. After removal of 0 bases from V and 0 bases from J, the junction contained 3 bases not matched to a gene. Germline loops: CDR1 SGHRS, CDR2 YFSETQ. The CDR3 length is 16 residues. The CDR3 nucleotides are TGCGCCAGCAGCTTGGAAATAGCGGGAGCCAAAAACATTCAGTACTTC. This codes for CASSLEIAGAKNIQYF.

The chain links TRBV5-8 to TRBJ2-7; 8 nucleotides align to TRBD1. There are 15 residues in the CDR3. Germline V lookup: CDR1 SGHTS, CDR2 YDEGEE. The trim removed 4 bases at V and 5 bases at J, leaving 11 bases unmatched. The CDR3 loop reads CASSLYGRGHHEQYF. As DNA, the CDR3 is TGTGCCAGCAGCCTGTACGGCAGGGGGCACCACGAGCAGTACTTC.

Turning to this clone: Different DNA sequences within this sample yield the same CDR3. The rearrangement joins TRBV6-5 to TRBJ1-2; D remains ambiguous. Germline CDR1 MNHEY, CDR2 SVGAGI. The CDR3 has 14 amino acids. Trimming stripped 2 bases from V and 1 base from J, with 8 bases between. The CDR3 region is CASSYDRVNYGYTF. In DNA form, the CDR3 reads TGTGCCAGCAGTTACGATCGGGTTAACTATGGCTACACCTTC.

The chain uses TRBV5-4 and TRBJ1-4; the D is unclear. Germline-derived CDR1 and CDR2 are SGHNT and YYREEE (reference sequence). Deletions cut 0 bases from V and 4 bases from J, with 13 bases between. This CDR3 region has 16 residues. CDR3 sequence (DNA): TGTGCCAGCAGCTTGGACCGGGATGGTGGTAATGAAAAACTGTTTTTT. It codes for CASSLDRDGGNEKLFF.

The genes are TRBV9 and TRBJ2-6; perhaps TRBD1 as D (6 bases). The CDR3 length is 14 residues. The germline V gene has CDR1 SGDLS and CDR2 YYNGEE. V gave up 3 bases and J gave up 5 bases, with 9 bases separating them. The CDR3 spells CASSGQVWANVLTF. CDR3 nucleotides: TGTGCCAGCAGCGGACAGGTTTGGGCCAACGTCCTGACTTTC.

This clone was seen only a few times. In DNA form, the CDR3 reads TGTGCCAGCAGCCCCGGACAGTTTTACGAGCAGTACTTC. It yields the protein CASSPGQFYEQYF. This chain uses TRBV11-3 with TRBJ2-7; perhaps TRBD1 as D (6 bases). Trimming took 5 bases from V and 4 from J, leaving 12 bases between them. Germline V gene data show CDR1 as SGHNT and CDR2 as YENEEA. The CDR3 runs 13 residues.

This chain joins TRBV27 and TRBJ2-1, with 13 nucleotides matching TRBD2. Germline V gene data show CDR1 as MNHEY and CDR2 as SMNVEV (reference sequence). The CDR3 sequence is 15 residues long. V lost 4 bases to trimming and J lost 8 bases; unmatched junction nucleotides: 5. In nucleotides, the CDR3 is TGTGCCAGCAGTTACGGACTAGCGGGAGTCGATGAGCAGTTCTTC. It is translated as CASSYGLAGVDEQFF.

The chain employs TRBV5-6 and TRBJ1-1, with 8 bases matching TRBD1. J gave up 9 bases and V 0 bases, and 7 bases lay outside the gene matches. CDR1 and CDR2 from the germline V gene are SGHDT and YYEEEE. The length of the CDR3 is 14 residues. The CDR3 region has the DNA TGTGCCAGCAGCTTGGGGGACGGACAGGGTAAAGCTTTCTTT. Its translation: CASSLGDGQGKAFF. The full variable domain, with the rest looked up from reference TRBV5-6 and TRBJ1-1, is DAGVTQSPTHLIKTRGQQVTLRCSPKSGHDTVSWYQQALGQGPQFIFQYYEEEERQRGNFPDRFSGHQFPNYSSELNVNALLLGDSALYLCASSLGDGQGKAFFGQGTRLTVV.

The chain recombines TRBV27 with TRBJ1-1, with TRBD1 as a possible D gene (5 bases). CDR3 size: 17 residues. Germline V gene lookup returns CDR1 MNHEY and CDR2 SMNVEV (reference sequence). Deletions cut 3 bases from V and 6 bases from J, with 23 bases between. CDR3 region: CASSLYPGGGRGAEAFF. The CDR3 DNA is TGTGCCAGCAGTTTGTATCCGGGTGGCGGGAGGGGCGCTGAAGCTTTCTTT.

The V and J genes are TRBV6-5 and TRBJ1-3; 8 nucleotides match TRBD1. V was clipped by 6 bases and J by 4 bases; unmatched bases: 5. This CDR3 spans 14 amino acids. Germline lookup yields CDR1 MNHEY and CDR2 SVGAGI. CDR3 nucleotide sequence: TGTGCCAGCAGCAGGGGGCGACCCGGAAACACCATATATTTT. Translation gives CASSRGRPGNTIYF.